This passage covers 20 T cell receptor beta chains from one sample sequenced in a study of cytomegalovirus exposure and HLA in healthy donors. Only in-frame clones appear in the TCRdb table, and some are missing; sequencing was by immunoSEQ multiplex PCR. The data hold 200,000 to 250,000 clones, with about 83% observed a single time. Sequencing input: PBMCs. These receptor sequences come from a man between 18 and 29 years old in good health and CMV-seronegative.

The gene calls are TRBV10-1 and TRBJ2-3, with 10 positions matching TRBD2. CDR1 is WNHNN and CDR2 is SYGVQD in the germline V gene (reference sequence). CDR3 length: 16 amino acids. With 0 bases clipped from V and 4 bases from J, the junction kept 4 bases outside the gene matches. Here the CDR3 DNA reads TGCGCCAGCAGTGAGTCCAGCGGGGGGGCCTCAGATACGCAGTATTTT. Its protein product is CASSESSGGASDTQYF.

This clone was seen more than once but under ten times. The chain joins TRBV28 to TRBJ1-5; 8 positions agree with TRBD1. Germline values: CDR1 MDHEN, CDR2 SYDVKM. The length of the CDR3 is 15 residues. The V and J ends lost 4 bases and 4 bases, in that order; junction bases with no gene match: 6. The CDR3 reads CASSSQGAINQPQHF. Written as DNA, the CDR3 is TGTGCCAGCAGTTCCCAGGGGGCCATAAATCAGCCCCAGCATTTT. The complete variable domain, with remaining parts taken from reference TRBV28 and TRBJ1-5, reads DVKVTQSSRYLVKRTGEKVFLECVQDMDHENMFWYRQDPGLGLRLIYFSYDVKMKEKGDIPEGYSVSREKKERFSLILESASTNQTSMYLCASSSQGAINQPQHFGDGTRLSIL.

This clone was detected once. The chain recombines TRBV4-3 with TRBJ2-1; 7 nucleotides agree with TRBD2. The V and J ends lost 0 bases and 6 bases, in that order; junction bases with no gene match: 2. This CDR3 spans 14 amino acids. The germline gives CDR1 LGHNA, CDR2 YSLEER. CDR3 nucleotide sequence: TGCGCCAGCAGCCAAGAGCCGGGGGGCAATGAGCAGTTCTTC. Translating it yields CASSQEPGGNEQFF.

The V and J genes are TRBV27 and TRBJ2-1; D might be TRBD1 (7 bases). The CDR3 consists of 15 residues. Per the germline V gene, CDR1 is MNHEY and CDR2 is SMNVEV (reference sequence). Between the trimmed V and J ends, which lost 5 bases and 7 bases, there was a span of 18 bases. The DNA for the CDR3 is TGTGCCAGCAGTCCTCTAGCAGGGGGGCTGAATGAGCAGTTCTTC. Amino acids: CASSPLAGGLNEQFF.

This sequence joins TRBV2 and TRBJ2-7; 7 bases are shared with TRBD1. The germline gives CDR1 SNHLY, CDR2 FYNNEI. The V segment lost 6 bases and the J segment 3 bases; nucleotides outside the gene matches: 8. This CDR3 is 14 amino acids long. CDR3 sequence reads: CASRRGQEVYEQYF. DNA for the CDR3: TGTGCCAGCAGAAGAGGACAGGAGGTCTACGAGCAGTACTTC.

V usage is TRBV14 and J usage is TRBJ1-2, with D possibly being TRBD1 (5 bases). This CDR3 comprises 12 residues. Trimming removed 1 base from V and 5 bases from J, with 5 bases in between. The germline V gene encodes CDR1 SGHDN and CDR2 FVKESK. Written as DNA, the CDR3 is TGTGCCAGCAGCCAAGGACAGTATGGCTACACCTTC. Amino acids: CASSQGQYGYTF. The variable domain in full, completed from reference TRBV14 and TRBJ1-2, reads EAGVTQFPSHSVIEKGQTVTLRCDPISGHDNLYWYRRVMGKEIKFLLHFVKESKQDESGMPNNRFLAERTGGTYSTLKVQPAELEDSGVYFCASSQGQYGYTFGSGTRLTVV.

This clone was seen just once. This chain joins TRBV13 and TRBJ1-3, with D possibly matching TRBD1 (6 bases). The CDR3 extends over 17 amino acids. CDR1 PRHDT and CDR2 FYEKMQ come from the germline V gene (reference sequence). V lost 5 bases to trimming and J lost 0 bases, with 17 bases between them. The CDR3 DNA follows: TGTGCCAGCAGCAACGAGGGGGATACTAACTCTGGAAACACCATATATTTT. It is translated as CASSNEGDTNSGNTIYF.

This sequence joins TRBV14 and TRBJ2-5, with 10 bases identical to TRBD2. Germline V CDR1 and CDR2: SGHDN, FVKESK. Trimming at V came to 0 bases and at J to 2 bases, leaving 6 bases not matched to a gene. The CDR3 totals 17 residues. The CDR3 spells CASSQDLTSGYQETQYF. DNA for the CDR3: TGTGCCAGCAGCCAAGATTTGACTAGCGGGTATCAAGAGACCCAGTACTTC.

The V and J genes are TRBV9 and TRBJ2-7; TRBD2 might be the D (5 bases). Trimming pared 0 bases from V and 6 bases from J, leaving 19 bases between. CDR1 SGDLS and CDR2 YYNGEE come from the germline V gene. The CDR3 loop spans 16 amino acids. The CDR3 spells CASSVEARLSAGEQYF. CDR3 in DNA: TGTGCCAGCAGCGTAGAGGCCAGGTTGTCGGCGGGCGAGCAGTACTTC. Full variable domain (missing parts from reference TRBV9 and TRBJ2-7): DSGVTQTPKHLITATGQRVTLRCSPRSGDLSVYWYQQSLDQGLQFLIQYYNGEERAKGNILERFSAQQFPDLHSELNLSSLELGDSALYFCASSVEARLSAGEQYFGPGTRLTVT.

Note on this clone: One junction end disagrees with the germline gene, perhaps due to a read error. The rearrangement joins TRBV15 to TRBJ2-4; 10 nucleotides align to TRBD1. In germline, CDR1 is LNHNV, CDR2 YYDKDF (reference sequence). This CDR3 region has 14 residues. CDR3 bases: TGTGCCACCAGCAGGGGGGGACAGGGGATCGAGGCGGTGTTC. Encoded protein: CATSRGGQGIEAVF.

This clone occurred many times. The gene calls are TRBV27 and TRBJ1-2, with 7 bases that match TRBD1. Per germline, CDR1 MNHEY and CDR2 SMNVEV (reference sequence). The CDR3 has 14 amino acids. The V gene end was trimmed by 2 bases and the J gene end by 8 bases; junction bases not matched to a gene: 8. CDR3 coding DNA: TGTGCCAGCAGTTTAGGGACAGCCGGCAACGGCTACACCTTC. Translating it yields CASSLGTAGNGYTF.

The rearrangement joins TRBV5-4 to TRBJ2-7, with 11 bases lining up with TRBD2. Germline V lookup: CDR1 SGHNT, CDR2 YYREEE (reference sequence). This CDR3 contains 14 residues. Trimming at V came to 5 bases and at J to 6 bases, leaving 7 bases not matched to a gene. CDR3: CASSGTSGLGEQYF. The CDR3 DNA sequence: TGTGCCAGCAGTGGGACTAGCGGTCTTGGCGAGCAGTACTTC.

The rearrangement joins TRBV5-1 to TRBJ2-1, with 7 bases that match TRBD2. Germline V lookup: CDR1 SGHRS, CDR2 YFSETQ. V shed 5 bases, J shed 8 bases, and the junction held 10 bases outside the gene matches. The CDR3 extends over 14 amino acids. DNA of the CDR3: TGCGCCAGCAGTGCGGGAGCTATGGACGATGAGCAGTTCTTC. Residues: CASSAGAMDDEQFF. The complete variable domain, with remaining parts taken from reference TRBV5-1 and TRBJ2-1, reads KAGVTQTPRYLIKTRGQQVTLSCSPISGHRSVSWYQQTPGQGLQFLFEYFSETQRNKGNFPGRFSGRQFSNSRSEMNVSTLELGDSALYLCASSAGAMDDEQFFGPGTRLTVL.

The chain employs TRBV13 and TRBJ2-1; TRBD2 matches 10 bases. Germline V gene lookup returns CDR1 PRHDT and CDR2 FYEKMQ (reference sequence). Germline trimming cut 7 bases from V and 9 bases from J; bases unmatched to any gene: 6. The CDR3 runs to 13 residues. CDR3: CASKASGSSEQFF. DNA for the CDR3: TGTGCCAGCAAAGCTAGCGGGAGTTCTGAGCAGTTCTTC.

CDR3 region: CASSYRTGTYGYTF. Here the CDR3 DNA reads TGTGCCAGCAGTTACCGGACAGGGACCTATGGCTACACCTTC. V usage is TRBV6-5 and J usage is TRBJ1-2; 8 bases are shared with TRBD1. Germline V CDR1 and CDR2: MNHEY, SVGAGI. J lost 4 bases, V lost 2 bases, and 3 bases had no gene match. The CDR3 covers 14 residues.

The rearrangement uses TRBV6-4 and TRBJ1-2; 10 bases agree with TRBD1. The J segment lost 1 base and the V segment lost 6 bases, leaving 5 bases of the junction unmatched. The germline V gene encodes CDR1 MRHNA and CDR2 SNTAGT. The CDR3 spans 15 residues. The CDR3 reads CASRPGQGNNYGYTF. The CDR3 region has the DNA TGTGCCAGCAGGCCGGGACAGGGGAATAACTATGGCTACACCTTC.

The chain is built from TRBV29-1 and TRBJ1-2; tentative D call: TRBD1 (6 bases). CDR3 size: 12 residues. Trimming cost V 4 bases and J 7 bases, with 13 bases left between them. CDR1 SQVTM and CDR2 ANQGSEA come from the germline V gene. The CDR3 spells CSVGPGQFGYTF. DNA of the CDR3: TGCAGCGTTGGACCCGGACAGTTTGGCTACACCTTC. Full variable domain (remainder filled in from reference TRBV29-1 and TRBJ1-2): SAVISQKPSRDICQRGTSLTIQCQVDSQVTMMFWYRQQPGQSLTLIATANQGSEATYESGFVIDKFPISRPNLTFSTLTVSNMSPEDSSIYLCSVGPGQFGYTFGSGTRLTVV.

This chain uses TRBV7-9 with TRBJ2-7; possibly TRBD1 for D (6 bases). The CDR3 has 12 amino acids. Looked up from germline, CDR1 is SEHNR and CDR2 is FQNEAQ (reference sequence). Trimming took 11 bases from V and 6 from J, leaving 17 bases between them. The CDR3 reads CAVTTQGAEQYF. The CDR3 bases are TGTGCCGTAACCACACAGGGAGCCGAGCAGTACTTC. Combining the CDR3 with reference TRBV7-9 and TRBJ2-7 gives the whole variable domain DTGVSQNPRHKITKRGQNVTFRCDPISEHNRLYWYRQTLGQGPEFLTYFQNEAQLEKSRLLSDRFSAERPKGSFSTLEIQRTEQGDSAMYLCAVTTQGAEQYFGPGTRLTVT.

This clone occurred a few times. The rearrangement uses TRBV30 and TRBJ1-2, with a tentative D call TRBD1 (6 bases). Germline loops: CDR1 GTSNPN, CDR2 SVGIG (reference sequence). The V end lost 5 bases, the J end lost 4 bases, and 14 bases lay between the germline ends. The CDR3 has 13 residues. For the CDR3, the DNA is TGTGCCTGGGGGAAACAGGGCCCCTATGGCTACACCTTC. Translating gives CAWGKQGPYGYTF.

V and J are TRBV6-1 and TRBJ2-5; D gene unclear. V lost 2 bases and J lost 3, with 7 bases in between. This CDR3 spans 13 amino acids. From germline, CDR1 is MNHNS and CDR2 SASEGT. The CDR3 loop is CASSERQEETQYF. The DNA of the CDR3 is TGTGCCAGCAGTGAACGGCAGGAAGAGACCCAGTACTTC.